The 5 T cell receptor beta chains in this list originate from one sample, sequenced in a study of T cell changes during pregnancy in multiple sclerosis. Method: immunoSEQ multiplex PCR; TCRdb's copy keeps in-frame clones and lacks some. The sample lists some 63,000 clones, about 91% occurring once. Sequenced here: peripheral blood, sampled before pregnancy. The receptors come from a female donor with multiple sclerosis, enrolled in a pregnancy study.

The chain uses TRBV28 and TRBJ2-7; the match to TRBD2 covers 7 bases. The junction had 7 bases not matched to a gene; V was cut back by 5 bases and J by 0 bases. This CDR3 is built from 15 residues. Germline V gene sequence: CDR1 MDHEN, CDR2 SYDVKM. DNA for the CDR3: TGTGCCAGCAGTGGCGGGGGATGGATCTCCTACGAGCAGTACTTC. Protein sequence: CASSGGGWISYEQYF.

J is TRBJ2-7 and V is TRBV11-2, with a tentative D call TRBD1 (6 bases). The CDR3 extends over 15 amino acids. Germline CDR1 and CDR2: SGHAT and FQNNGV. Trimming removed 1 base at V and 0 bases at J, with 10 bases between. CDR3 sequence: CASSLVRGVSYEQYF. Here the CDR3 DNA reads TGTGCCAGCAGCTTAGTCAGGGGCGTCTCCTACGAGCAGTACTTC. The entire variable domain, with the rest obtained from reference TRBV11-2 and TRBJ2-7, is as follows: EAGVAQSPRYKIIEKRQSVAFWCNPISGHATLYWYQQILGQGPKLLIQFQNNGVVDDSQLPKDRFSAERLKGVDSTLKIQPAKLEDSAVYLCASSLVRGVSYEQYFGPGTRLTVT.

The chain joins TRBV14 to TRBJ2-7; possible D gene TRBD1, 6 bases. This CDR3 has 14 amino acids. V lost 3 bases to trimming and J lost 4 bases, with 13 bases between them. The germline gives CDR1 SGHDN, CDR2 FVKESK. CDR3 sequence reads: CASSHTGTGYEQYF. CDR3 DNA: TGTGCCAGCAGCCATACGGGCACAGGGTACGAGCAGTACTTC.

The gene calls are TRBV6-6 and TRBJ1-6; D gene ambiguous. Germline lookup yields CDR1 MNHNY and CDR2 SVGAGI (reference sequence). The CDR3 runs to 15 residues. Trimming took off 6 bases at V and 6 bases at J, with 15 bases between the two ends. The DNA for the CDR3 is TGTGCCAGCAGCAAAATAACAGCAACTAATTCACCCCTCCACTTT. Its protein product is CASSKITATNSPLHF.

The chain uses TRBV29-1 and TRBJ1-3, with no clear D. V lost 3 bases and J 7 bases, leaving 13 bases between the germline ends. Germline values: CDR1 SQVTM, CDR2 ANQGSEA. CDR3 length: 13 residues. The CDR3 loop is CSVDRAPGNTIYF. The CDR3 DNA follows: TGCAGCGTTGACCGAGCCCCGGGGAACACCATATATTTT. The whole variable domain, remainder taken from reference TRBV29-1 and TRBJ1-3, is SAVISQKPSRDICQRGTSLTIQCQVDSQVTMMFWYRQQPGQSLTLIATANQGSEATYESGFVIDKFPISRPNLTFSTLTVSNMSPEDSSIYLCSVDRAPGNTIYFGEGSWLTVV.